The rows below give T cell receptor beta chains drawn from one sample of a study of CD8+CD57+ T cells in acquired aplastic anemia. MiXCR, run by TCRdb on the reads, gives a single entry per CDR3 protein. The sample has approximately 260,000 distinct CDR3 sequences; roughly 82% are singletons. The sample comprised sorted CD4+, CD8+, or CD8+CD57+ T cells (not recorded which) from PBMCs. These receptors were taken from a human donor with aplastic anemia. The CDR3 runs from the conserved cysteine through the conserved F or W. D genes are given only for firm matches. Size is stated for part of the rows, as once, few or many counts, or as a class when the clone is expanded.

size: few
J: TRBJ2-5
V: TRBV5-5
D: TRBD2
CDR3: CASSLSGGETQYF
DNA: TGTGCCAGCAGCTTGTCGGGAGGGGAGACCCAGTACTTC

size: NA
J: TRBJ2-3
V: TRBV7-3
D: NA
CDR3: CASRDGGGTDTQYF
DNA: TGTGCCAGCAGAGATGGCGGGGGCACAGATACGCAGTATTTT

size: NA
J: TRBJ1-1
V: TRBV11-3
D: NA
CDR3: CASSFDLTGTEAFF
DNA: TGTGCCAGCAGCTTTGACCTGACAGGCACTGAAGCTTTCTTT

size: NA
J: TRBJ2-5
V: TRBV7-9
D: NA
CDR3: CASSLAPGRVYHGTQYF
DNA: TGTGCCAGCAGCTTGGCTCCCGGGAGAGTGTACCATGGGACCCAGTACTTC

size: NA
J: TRBJ2-5
V: TRBV9
D: NA
CDR3: CASSRGTEQQTQYF
DNA: TGTGCCAGCAGCAGAGGCACCGAGCAGCAGACCCAGTACTTC

size: once
J: TRBJ1-6
V: TRBV7-9
D: TRBD1
CDR3: CASSLDRGNSPRYF
DNA: TGTGCCAGCAGCTTAGACAGGGGCAATTCCCCCCGCTACTTT

size: NA
J: TRBJ2-4
V: TRBV2
D: NA
CDR3: CASGDGGTDPRYF
DNA: TGTGCCAGCGGGGACGGGGGCACCGATCCGCGGTACTTT

size: NA
J: TRBJ2-3
V: TRBV24-1
D: NA
CDR3: CATRGTTTDTQYF
DNA: TGTGCCACCAGGGGGACCACCACAGATACGCAGTATTTT

size: NA
J: TRBJ1-4
V: TRBV25-1
D: NA
CDR3: CASNQGKGNEKLFF
DNA: TGTGCCAGCAATCAGGGAAAGGGTAATGAAAAACTGTTTTTT

size: once
J: TRBJ2-5
V: TRBV7-2
D: TRBD2
CDR3: CATSLASGSGDTQF
DNA: TGTGCCACCAGCTTGGCTAGCGGGAGCGGAGATACGCAGTTC

size: NA
J: TRBJ1-1
V: TRBV7-9
D: NA
CDR3: CASSLGGEGYTFGFF
DNA: NA

size: NA
J: TRBJ2-7
V: TRBV15
D: NA
CDR3: CATSRGGDLHAQYF
DNA: TGTGCCACCAGCAGAGGTGGGGACCTACATGCGCAGTACTTC

size: medium-sized
J: TRBJ1-2
V: TRBV20-1
D: TRBD1
CDR3: CSARPTDRDYGYTF
DNA: TGCAGTGCTAGACCCACCGACAGGGACTATGGCTACACCTTC

size: NA
J: TRBJ2-3
V: TRBV11-1
D: NA
CDR3: CASSSARTRTDTQYF
DNA: TGTGCCAGCAGCTCAGCGCGGACGCGCACAGATACGCAGTATTTT

size: NA
J: TRBJ1-5
V: TRBV10-3
D: NA
CDR3: CAISEPGGWQPQHF
DNA: TGTGCCATCAGTGAGCCGGGGGGCTGGCAGCCCCAGCATTTT

size: NA
J: TRBJ1-1
V: TRBV15
D: TRBD1
CDR3: CATSMGQGQGYTEAFF
DNA: TGCGCCACCAGCATGGGCCAGGGACAGGGTTACACTGAAGCTTTCTTT

size: NA
J: TRBJ1-6
V: TRBV9
D: NA
CDR3: CASSLGAGGYQPPLHF
DNA: TGTGCCAGCAGCTTGGGGGCCGGCGGCTATCAGCCACCCCTCCACTTT

size: NA
J: TRBJ1-2
V: TRBV7-8
D: NA
CDR3: CASSPSRGGEYDGYTF
DNA: TGTGCCAGCAGCCCGTCACGGGGCGGCGAGTACGATGGCTACACCTTC

size: NA
J: TRBJ2-6
V: TRBV7-9
D: TRBD1
CDR3: CAGQGARETQDFGLTF
DNA: TGTGCCGGACAGGGGGCTAGGGAGACCCAGGACTTCGGGCTGACTTTC

size: NA
J: TRBJ1-1
V: TRBV9
D: NA
CDR3: CASSVLDLNTEAFF
DNA: TGTGCCAGCAGCGTATTAGACTTGAACACTGAAGCTTTCTTT

size: NA
J: TRBJ1-2
V: TRBV5-8
D: TRBD1
CDR3: CASSFRDRGLDYGYTF
DNA: TGTGCCAGCAGCTTTAGGGACAGGGGCTTGGACTATGGCTACACCTTC

size: NA
J: TRBJ1-5
V: TRBV7-2
D: NA
CDR3: CASSVRTAGNQPQHF
DNA: TGTGCCAGCAGCGTGAGGACCGCCGGAAATCAGCCCCAGCATTTT

size: NA
J: TRBJ2-1
V: TRBV7-8
D: TRBD1
CDR3: CASGRGGSADIF
DNA: TGTGCCAGCGGCAGAGGGGGCAGTGCCGATATCTTC

size: many
J: TRBJ2-3
V: TRBV5-8
D: NA
CDR3: CASSVGSTDTQYF
DNA: TGTGCCAGCAGCGTCGGGAGCACAGATACGCAGTATTTT

size: NA
J: TRBJ1-1
V: TRBV2
D: NA
CDR3: CASGYERTETTDSFF
DNA: TGTGCCAGCGGCTACGAGCGGACAGAGACCACTGATTCTTTCTTT

size: NA
J: TRBJ1-5
V: TRBV2
D: NA
CDR3: CASRLQGNQPQHF
DNA: TGTGCCAGCAGGCTACAGGGCAATCAGCCCCAGCATTTT

size: NA
J: TRBJ1-2
V: TRBV29-1
D: NA
CDR3: CSVLGDPNYGYTF
DNA: TGCAGCGTCCTAGGGGACCCTAACTATGGCTACACCTTC

size: NA
J: TRBJ2-3
V: TRBV2
D: NA
CDR3: CASSDGGIHETFFF
DNA: TGTGCCAGCAGTGATGGGGGGATCCATGAGACGTTCTTCTTT

size: once
J: TRBJ1-1
V: TRBV20-1
D: NA
CDR3: CSARKFGATEAFF
DNA: TGCAGTGCTAGAAAGTTTGGGGCCACTGAAGCTTTCTTT

size: NA
J: TRBJ1-1
V: TRBV7-3
D: NA
CDR3: CASSISGTDTEAFF
DNA: TGTGCCAGCAGCATCAGCGGGACCGACACTGAAGCTTTCTTT

size: NA
J: TRBJ1-2
V: TRBV7-8
D: NA
CDR3: CASSFYGYTF
DNA: TGTGCCAGCAGCTTCTATGGCTACACCTTC

size: NA
J: TRBJ2-1
V: TRBV24-1
D: TRBD1
CDR3: CASSQIARGYNEQLF
DNA: TGTGCCAGCAGTCAGATAGCCAGGGGGTACAATGAGCAGCTCTTC

size: NA
J: TRBJ2-3
V: TRBV2
D: NA
CDR3: CASGVGGAETKYF
DNA: TGTGCCAGCGGGGTCGGGGGCGCAGAGACGAAGTATTTT

size: NA
J: TRBJ2-7
V: TRBV9
D: NA
CDR3: CASRPDSCAKYF
DNA: TGCGCCAGCAGACCGGACAGTTGCGCGAAGTACTTT

size: NA
J: TRBJ2-5
V: TRBV7-4
D: NA
CDR3: CASSLGTDRAGELF
DNA: TGTGCCAGCAGCTTAGGGACGGACCGTGCCGGGGAGCTGTTC

size: NA
J: TRBJ2-7
V: TRBV2
D: NA
CDR3: CASGDGGTDAQYFCF
DNA: TGTGCCAGCGGGGACGGGGGCACAGATGCGCAGTATTTTTGCTTC

size: NA
J: TRBJ2-1
V: TRBV15
D: TRBD1
CDR3: CATSTRQGGNEQFF
DNA: TGTGCCACCAGCACCCGACAGGGGGGGAATGAGCAGTTCTTC

size: NA
J: TRBJ1-1
V: TRBV5-5
D: NA
CDR3: CASSSSQDPLVNTEAFF
DNA: TGTGCCAGCAGCTCCTCACAGGATCCCCTGGTGAACACTGAAGCTTTCTTT

size: NA
J: TRBJ2-3
V: TRBV9
D: TRBD1
CDR3: CASSLGGQSADTHF
DNA: TGTGCCAGCAGCTTAGGGGGACAGAGCGCAGATACGCATTTT

size: few
J: TRBJ2-7
V: TRBV2
D: TRBD1
CDR3: CASRDRVEQYF
DNA: TGTGCCAGCCGGGACAGGGTCGAGCAGTACTTC

size: NA
J: TRBJ1-3
V: TRBV14
D: NA
CDR3: CASSQRQGSTIYF
DNA: TGTGCCAGCAGCCAACGTCAGGGTAGCACCATATATTTT

size: few
J: TRBJ2-7
V: TRBV5-1
D: NA
CDR3: CASSGGTGSYEQYF
DNA: TGCGCCAGCAGCGGGGGTACAGGTTCCTACGAGCAGTACTTC

size: NA
J: TRBJ2-5
V: TRBV2
D: TRBD2
CDR3: CASSEKELAGAPETQYF
DNA: TGTGCCAGCAGTGAAAAGGAGCTAGCGGGGGCCCCAGAGACCCAGTACTTC

size: NA
J: TRBJ2-2
V: TRBV7-3
D: NA
CDR3: CASSLTGGTEELFF
DNA: TGTGCCAGCAGCCTAACTGGCGGTACCGAGGAGCTGTTTTTT

size: NA
J: TRBJ2-5
V: TRBV11-3
D: NA
CDR3: CATSMDSTEETQYF
DNA: TGTGCCACCAGCATGGATTCCACAGAAGAGACCCAGTACTTC

size: NA
J: TRBJ2-3
V: TRBV7-2
D: NA
CDR3: CASSLAHGPDTPYF
DNA: TGTGCCAGCAGCTTAGCCCACGGTCCCGATACGCCGTATTTT

size: NA
J: TRBJ1-1
V: TRBV5-4
D: NA
CDR3: CASSFPRGHTVSRTEAFF
DNA: TGTGCCAGCAGCTTTCCTCGTGGGCACACAGTTTCGAGGACTGAAGCTTTCTTT

size: NA
J: TRBJ1-4
V: TRBV15
D: NA
CDR3: CATSLCGTSTYNLLF
DNA: TGTGCCACCAGCTTATGCGGGACAAGTACCTACAATCTGCTGTTT

size: NA
J: TRBJ2-3
V: TRBV7-3
D: TRBD1
CDR3: CASSLARTGNTEYF
DNA: TGTGCCAGCAGCTTAGCGCGGACAGGCAATACGGAGTATTTT

size: NA
J: TRBJ2-3
V: TRBV19
D: NA
CDR3: CASSIGGGTDNEHF
DNA: TGTGCCAGTAGTATAGGGGGAGGTACCGACAATGAGCATTTT

size: NA
J: TRBJ2-4
V: TRBV9
D: NA
CDR3: CASLGGGNIQYF
DNA: TGTGCCAGCCTAGGGGGTGGGAACATTCAGTACTTC

size: once
J: TRBJ2-3
V: TRBV5-8
D: NA
CDR3: CASSYTQSDTQYF
DNA: TGTGCCAGCAGCTATACCCAATCAGATACGCAGTATTTT

size: NA
J: TRBJ2-5
V: TRBV7-9
D: NA
CDR3: CTSSSQSRGTQETQYF
DNA: TGTACCAGCAGCTCGCAGTCACGGGGAACCCAAGAGACCCAGTACTTC

size: NA
J: TRBJ2-7
V: TRBV7-8
D: NA
CDR3: CASSLGCGGPNEQYF
DNA: TGTGCCAGCAGCTTAGGTTGTGGGGGCCCGAACGAGCAGTACTTC

size: NA
J: TRBJ1-1
V: TRBV7-9
D: NA
CDR3: CASSGQGRVGAAKF
DNA: TGTGCCAGCAGCGGGCAGGGCAGAGTTGGTGCGGCCAAATTT

size: NA
J: TRBJ2-1
V: TRBV19
D: TRBD2
CDR3: CASSFQSGGGSEEQFF
DNA: TGTGCCAGCAGTTTTCAAAGCGGCGGGGGGAGCGAGGAGCAGTTCTTC

size: NA
J: TRBJ1-4
V: TRBV7-9
D: NA
CDR3: CASSFGRSGGNDFF
DNA: TGTGCCAGCAGCTTTGGACGGAGCGGGGGAAACGATTTTTTT

size: NA
J: TRBJ2-3
V: TRBV9
D: NA
CDR3: CASSLARGGLVYDF
DNA: TGTGCCAGCAGCTTGGCGAGGGGCGGGCTCGTATATGATTTT

size: NA
J: TRBJ1-2
V: TRBV12-3/TRBV12-4
D: NA
CDR3: CASSFGGGSNYGYTF
DNA: TGTGCCAGCAGTTTTGGCGGGGGGTCAAACTATGGCTACACCTTC